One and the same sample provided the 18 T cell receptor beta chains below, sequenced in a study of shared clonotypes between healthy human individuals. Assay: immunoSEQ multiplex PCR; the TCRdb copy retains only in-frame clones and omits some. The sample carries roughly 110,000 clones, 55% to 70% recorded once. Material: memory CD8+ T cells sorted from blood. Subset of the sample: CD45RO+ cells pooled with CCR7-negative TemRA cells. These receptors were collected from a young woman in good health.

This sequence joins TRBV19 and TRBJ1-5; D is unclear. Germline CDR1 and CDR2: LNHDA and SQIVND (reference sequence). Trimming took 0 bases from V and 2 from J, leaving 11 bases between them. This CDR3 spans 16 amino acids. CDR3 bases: TGTGCCAGTAGTATAGAAGCCTCTAGAGGCAATCAGCCCCAGCATTTT. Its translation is CASSIEASRGNQPQHF.

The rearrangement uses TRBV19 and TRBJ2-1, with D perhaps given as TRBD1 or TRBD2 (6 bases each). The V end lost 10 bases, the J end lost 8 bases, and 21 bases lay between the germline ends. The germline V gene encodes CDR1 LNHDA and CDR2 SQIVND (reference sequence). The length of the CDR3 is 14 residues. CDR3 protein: CATRDLKGGYEQFF. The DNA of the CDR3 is TGTGCCACACGAGACCTTAAGGGGGGCTATGAGCAGTTCTTC.

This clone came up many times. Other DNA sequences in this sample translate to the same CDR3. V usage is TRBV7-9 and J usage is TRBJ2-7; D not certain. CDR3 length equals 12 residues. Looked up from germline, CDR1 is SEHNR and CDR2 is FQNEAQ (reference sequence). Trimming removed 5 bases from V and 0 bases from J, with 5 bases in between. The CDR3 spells CASSPTSYEQYF. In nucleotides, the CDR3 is TGTGCCAGCAGCCCAACCTCCTACGAGCAGTACTTC.

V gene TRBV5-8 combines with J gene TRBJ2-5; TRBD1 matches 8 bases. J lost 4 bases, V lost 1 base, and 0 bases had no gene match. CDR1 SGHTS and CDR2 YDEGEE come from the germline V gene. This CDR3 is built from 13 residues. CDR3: CASSLQGAETQYF. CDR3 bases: TGTGCCAGCAGCTTGCAGGGGGCAGAGACCCAGTACTTC.

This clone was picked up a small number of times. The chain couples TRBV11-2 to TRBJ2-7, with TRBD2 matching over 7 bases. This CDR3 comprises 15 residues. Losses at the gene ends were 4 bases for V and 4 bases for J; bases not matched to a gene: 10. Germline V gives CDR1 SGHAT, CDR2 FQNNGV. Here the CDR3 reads CASSWTSGTGYEQYF. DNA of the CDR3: TGTGCCAGCAGCTGGACCAGCGGGACGGGTTACGAGCAGTACTTC.

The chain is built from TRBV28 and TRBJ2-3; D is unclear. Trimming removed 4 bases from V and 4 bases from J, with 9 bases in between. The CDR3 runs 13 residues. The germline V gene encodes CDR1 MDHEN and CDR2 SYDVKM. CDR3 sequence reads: CASSSGAPDTQYF. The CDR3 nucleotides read TGTGCCAGCAGTTCCGGCGCCCCAGATACGCAGTATTTT.

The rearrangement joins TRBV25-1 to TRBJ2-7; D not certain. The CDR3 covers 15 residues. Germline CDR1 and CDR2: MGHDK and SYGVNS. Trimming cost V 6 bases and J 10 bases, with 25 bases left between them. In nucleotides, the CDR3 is TGTGCCAGCAGCGCCTCGGTCAGTTGGTCCAAAACCCAGTACTTC. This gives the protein CASSASVSWSKTQYF.

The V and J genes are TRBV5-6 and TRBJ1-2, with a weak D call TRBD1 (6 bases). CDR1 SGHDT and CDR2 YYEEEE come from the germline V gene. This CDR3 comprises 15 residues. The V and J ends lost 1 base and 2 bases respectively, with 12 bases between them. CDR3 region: CASSLNPGVNYGYTF. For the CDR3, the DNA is TGTGCCAGCAGCTTGAATCCAGGGGTGAACTATGGCTACACCTTC.

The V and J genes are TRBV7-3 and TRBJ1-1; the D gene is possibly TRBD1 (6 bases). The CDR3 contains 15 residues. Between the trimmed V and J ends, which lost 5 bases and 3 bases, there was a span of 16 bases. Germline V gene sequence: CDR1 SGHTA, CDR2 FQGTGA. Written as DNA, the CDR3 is TGTGCCAGCAGCCCTCAGGGGCTGGGGGACACTGAAGCTTTCTTT. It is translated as CASSPQGLGDTEAFF.

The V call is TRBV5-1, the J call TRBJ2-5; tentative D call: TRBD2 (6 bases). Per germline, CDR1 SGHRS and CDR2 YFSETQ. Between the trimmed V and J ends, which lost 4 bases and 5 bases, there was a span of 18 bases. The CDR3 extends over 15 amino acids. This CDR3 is CASSVQQWGVETQYF. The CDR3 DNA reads TGCGCCAGCAGCGTACAACAATGGGGGGTTGAGACCCAGTACTTC. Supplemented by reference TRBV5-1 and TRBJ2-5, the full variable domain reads KAGVTQTPRYLIKTRGQQVTLSCSPISGHRSVSWYQQTPGQGLQFLFEYFSETQRNKGNFPGRFSGRQFSNSRSEMNVSTLELGDSALYLCASSVQQWGVETQYFGPGTRLLVL.

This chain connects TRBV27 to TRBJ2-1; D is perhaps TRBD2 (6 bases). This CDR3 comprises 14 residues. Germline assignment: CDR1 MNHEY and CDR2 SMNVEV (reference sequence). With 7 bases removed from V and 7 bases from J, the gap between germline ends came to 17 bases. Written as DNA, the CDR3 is TGTGCCAGCACCCCCGGAGGGCCATGGAATGAGCAGTTCTTC. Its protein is CASTPGGPWNEQFF.

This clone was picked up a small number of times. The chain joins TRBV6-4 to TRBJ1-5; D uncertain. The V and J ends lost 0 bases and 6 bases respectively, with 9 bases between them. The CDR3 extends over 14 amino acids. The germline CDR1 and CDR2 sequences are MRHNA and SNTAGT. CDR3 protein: CASSDSDAGQPQHF. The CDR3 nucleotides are TGTGCCAGCAGTGACTCCGATGCGGGTCAGCCCCAGCATTTT.

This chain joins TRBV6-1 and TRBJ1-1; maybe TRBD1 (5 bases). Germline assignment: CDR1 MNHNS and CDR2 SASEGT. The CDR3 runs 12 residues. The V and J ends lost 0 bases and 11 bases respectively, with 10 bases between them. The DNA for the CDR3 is TGTGCCAGCAGTGAAGCGGGGGTGATGGCTTTCTTT. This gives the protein CASSEAGVMAFF.

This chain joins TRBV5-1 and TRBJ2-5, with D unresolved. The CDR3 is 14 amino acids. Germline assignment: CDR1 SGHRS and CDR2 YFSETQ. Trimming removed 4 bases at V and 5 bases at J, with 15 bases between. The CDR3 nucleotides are TGCGCCAGCAGCCACCTAGGCCTCGGGGAGACCCAGTACTTC. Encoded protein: CASSHLGLGETQYF.

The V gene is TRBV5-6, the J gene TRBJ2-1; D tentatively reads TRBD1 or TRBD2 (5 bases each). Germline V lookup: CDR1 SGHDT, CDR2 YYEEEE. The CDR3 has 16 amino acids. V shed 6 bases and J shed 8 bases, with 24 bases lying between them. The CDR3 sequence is CASIQEGTASRDEQFF. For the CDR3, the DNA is TGTGCCAGCATCCAGGAAGGGACCGCAAGTCGAGATGAGCAGTTCTTC.

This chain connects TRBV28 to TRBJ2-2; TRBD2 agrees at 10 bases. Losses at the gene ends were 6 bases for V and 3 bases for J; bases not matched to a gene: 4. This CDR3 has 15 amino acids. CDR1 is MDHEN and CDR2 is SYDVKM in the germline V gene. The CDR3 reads CASRTGTSDTGELFF. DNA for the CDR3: TGTGCCAGCAGGACCGGGACTAGCGACACCGGGGAGCTGTTTTTT.

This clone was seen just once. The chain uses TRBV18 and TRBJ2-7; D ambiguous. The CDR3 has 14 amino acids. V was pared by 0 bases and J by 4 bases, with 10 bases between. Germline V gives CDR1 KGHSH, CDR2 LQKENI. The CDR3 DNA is TGTGCCAGCTCACCACCGGTTGCAGCTTACGAGCAGTACTTC. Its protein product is CASSPPVAAYEQYF.

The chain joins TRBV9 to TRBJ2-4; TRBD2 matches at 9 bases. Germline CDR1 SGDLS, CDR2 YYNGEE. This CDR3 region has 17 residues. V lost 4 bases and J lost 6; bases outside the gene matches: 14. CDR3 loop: CASSPNLSGGGVNIQYF. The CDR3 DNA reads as TGTGCCAGCAGCCCCAACCTTAGCGGGGGCGGGGTAAACATTCAGTACTTC.